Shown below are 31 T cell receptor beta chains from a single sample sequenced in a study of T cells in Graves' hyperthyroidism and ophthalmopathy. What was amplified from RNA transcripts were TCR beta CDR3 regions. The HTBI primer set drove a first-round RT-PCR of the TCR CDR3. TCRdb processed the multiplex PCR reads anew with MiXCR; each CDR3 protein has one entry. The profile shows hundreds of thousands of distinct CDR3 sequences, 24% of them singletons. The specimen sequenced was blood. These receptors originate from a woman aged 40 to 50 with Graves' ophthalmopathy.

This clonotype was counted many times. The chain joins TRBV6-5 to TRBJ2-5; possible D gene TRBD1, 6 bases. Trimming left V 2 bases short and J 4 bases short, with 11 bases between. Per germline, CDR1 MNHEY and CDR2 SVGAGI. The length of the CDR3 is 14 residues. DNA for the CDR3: TGTGCCAGCAGTTACAGCCGGACAGCAGAGACCCAGTACTTC. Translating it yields CASSYSRTAETQYF.

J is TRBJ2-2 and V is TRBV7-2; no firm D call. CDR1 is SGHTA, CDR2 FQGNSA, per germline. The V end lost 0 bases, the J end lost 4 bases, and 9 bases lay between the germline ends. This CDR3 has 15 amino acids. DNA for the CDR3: TGTGCCAGCAGCTTAGCGCGGCAGACCACCGGGGAGCTGTTTTTT. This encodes CASSLARQTTGELFF.

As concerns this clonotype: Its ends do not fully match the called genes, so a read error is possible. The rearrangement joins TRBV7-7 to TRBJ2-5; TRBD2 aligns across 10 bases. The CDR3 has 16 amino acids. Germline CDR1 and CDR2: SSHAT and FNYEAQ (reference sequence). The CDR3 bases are TGTGCTAGCAGCTTATCTGGTCTAGCGGGAGCAGAGACCCAGTACTTC. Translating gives CASSLSGLAGAETQYF.

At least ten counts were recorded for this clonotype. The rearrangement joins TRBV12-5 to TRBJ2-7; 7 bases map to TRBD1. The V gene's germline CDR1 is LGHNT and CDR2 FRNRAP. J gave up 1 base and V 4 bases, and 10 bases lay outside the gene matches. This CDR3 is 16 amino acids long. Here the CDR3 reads CASGCSQGVVSYEQYF. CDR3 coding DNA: TGTGCTAGTGGTTGCAGTCAGGGGGTTGTTTCCTACGAGCAGTACTTC. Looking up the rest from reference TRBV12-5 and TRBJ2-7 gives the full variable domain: DARVTQTPRHKVTEMGQEVTMRCQPILGHNTVFWYRQTMMQGLELLAYFRNRAPLDDSGMPKDRFSAEMPDATLATLKIQPSEPRDSAVYFCASGCSQGVVSYEQYFGPGTRLTVT.

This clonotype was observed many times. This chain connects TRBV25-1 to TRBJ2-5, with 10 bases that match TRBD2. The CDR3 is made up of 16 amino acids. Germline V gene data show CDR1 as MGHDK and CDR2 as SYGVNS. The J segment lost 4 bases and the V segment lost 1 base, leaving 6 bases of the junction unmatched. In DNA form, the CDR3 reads TGTGCCAGCAGTGAATTAGCTAGCGGGAGTATAGAGACCCAGTACTTC. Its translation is CASSELASGSIETQYF.

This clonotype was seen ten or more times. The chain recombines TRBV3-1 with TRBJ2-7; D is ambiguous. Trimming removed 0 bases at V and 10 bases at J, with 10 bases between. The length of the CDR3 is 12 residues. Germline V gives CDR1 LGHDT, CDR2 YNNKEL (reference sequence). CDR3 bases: TGTGCCAGCAGCCAAGAGGAGCACGTTCAGTACTTC. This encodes CASSQEEHVQYF.

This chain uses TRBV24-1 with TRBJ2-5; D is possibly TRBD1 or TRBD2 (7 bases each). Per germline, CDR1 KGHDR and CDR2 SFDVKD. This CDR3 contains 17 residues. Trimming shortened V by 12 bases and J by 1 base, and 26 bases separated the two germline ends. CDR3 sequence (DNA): TGTGCCGGCTCCGGGGAGGGGGCGGAGAGGGTCCAAGAGACCCAGTACTTC. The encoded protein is CAGSGEGAERVQETQYF.

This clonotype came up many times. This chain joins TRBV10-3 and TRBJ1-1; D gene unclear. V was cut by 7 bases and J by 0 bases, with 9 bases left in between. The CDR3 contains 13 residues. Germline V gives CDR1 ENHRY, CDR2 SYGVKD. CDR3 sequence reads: CAIIAEMNTEAFF. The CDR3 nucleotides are TGTGCCATCATAGCCGAAATGAACACTGAAGCTTTCTTT.

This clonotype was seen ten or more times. This CDR3 reads CASSYGTGTSYEQYF. The CDR3 bases are TGTGCCAGCAGTTACGGGACAGGGACCTCCTACGAGCAGTACTTC. The chain employs TRBV6-5 and TRBJ2-7, with TRBD1 identical over 9 bases. Trimming removed 2 bases from V and 0 bases from J; junction bases left unmatched: 2. Germline V gives CDR1 MNHEY, CDR2 SVGAGI. The CDR3 is 15 residues long.

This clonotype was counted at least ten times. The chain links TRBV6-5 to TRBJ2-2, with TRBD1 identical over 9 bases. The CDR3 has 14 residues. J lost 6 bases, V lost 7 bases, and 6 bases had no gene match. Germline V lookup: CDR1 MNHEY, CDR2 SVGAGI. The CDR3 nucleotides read TGTGCCAGCAAAGTACAGGGGGCCTCCGGGGAGCTGTTTTTT. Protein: CASKVQGASGELFF.

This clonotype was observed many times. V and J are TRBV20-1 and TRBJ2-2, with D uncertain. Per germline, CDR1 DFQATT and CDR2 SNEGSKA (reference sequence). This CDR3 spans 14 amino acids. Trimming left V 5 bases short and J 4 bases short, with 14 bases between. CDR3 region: CSAPPPTRTGELFF. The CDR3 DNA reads TGCAGTGCTCCACCCCCGACCCGCACCGGGGAGCTGTTTTTT.

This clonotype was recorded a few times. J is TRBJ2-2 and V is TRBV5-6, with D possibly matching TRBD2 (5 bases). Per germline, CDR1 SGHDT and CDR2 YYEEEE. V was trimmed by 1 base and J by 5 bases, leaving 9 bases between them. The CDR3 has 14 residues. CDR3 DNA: TGTGCCAGCAGCTTGCTAGGGAGAACCGGGGAGCTGTTTTTT. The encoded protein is CASSLLGRTGELFF.

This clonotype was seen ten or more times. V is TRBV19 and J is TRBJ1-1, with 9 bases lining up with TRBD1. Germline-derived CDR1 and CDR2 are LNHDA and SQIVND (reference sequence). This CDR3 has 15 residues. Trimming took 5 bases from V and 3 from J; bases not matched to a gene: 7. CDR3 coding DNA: TGTGCCAGTAGTTCAGGACAGGGGATCTACACTGAAGCTTTCTTT. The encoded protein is CASSSGQGIYTEAFF. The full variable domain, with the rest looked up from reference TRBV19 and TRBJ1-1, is DGGITQSPKYLFRKEGQNVTLSCEQNLNHDAMYWYRQDPGQGLRLIYYSQIVNDFQKGDIAEGYSVSREKKESFPLTVTSAQKNPTAFYLCASSSGQGIYTEAFFGQGTRLTVV.

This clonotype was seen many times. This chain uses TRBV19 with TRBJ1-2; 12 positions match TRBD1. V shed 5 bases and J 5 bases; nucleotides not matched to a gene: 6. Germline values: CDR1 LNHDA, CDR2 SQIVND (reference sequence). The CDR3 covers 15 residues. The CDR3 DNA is TGTGCCAGTAGTGCGGGACAGGGGGCGAGTTATGGCTACACCTTC. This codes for CASSAGQGASYGYTF.

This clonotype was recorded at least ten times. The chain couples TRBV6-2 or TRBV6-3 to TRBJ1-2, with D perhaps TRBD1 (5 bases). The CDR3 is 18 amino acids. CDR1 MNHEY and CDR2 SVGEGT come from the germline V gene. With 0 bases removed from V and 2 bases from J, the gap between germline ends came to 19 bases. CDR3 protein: CASSYSRGATRRNYGYTF. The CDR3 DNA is TGTGCCAGCAGTTACTCTCGCGGGGCCACGCGGCGGAACTATGGCTACACCTTC.

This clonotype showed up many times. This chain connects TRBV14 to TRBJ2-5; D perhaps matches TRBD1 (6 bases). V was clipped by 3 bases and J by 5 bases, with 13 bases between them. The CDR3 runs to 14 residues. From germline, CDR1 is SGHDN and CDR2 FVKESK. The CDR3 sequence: CASSQTDSRETQYF. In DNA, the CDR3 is TGTGCCAGCAGCCAGACGGACAGTCGGGAGACCCAGTACTTC. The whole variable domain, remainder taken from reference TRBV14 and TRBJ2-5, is EAGVTQFPSHSVIEKGQTVTLRCDPISGHDNLYWYRRVMGKEIKFLLHFVKESKQDESGMPNNRFLAERTGGTYSTLKVQPAELEDSGVYFCASSQTDSRETQYFGPGTRLLVL.

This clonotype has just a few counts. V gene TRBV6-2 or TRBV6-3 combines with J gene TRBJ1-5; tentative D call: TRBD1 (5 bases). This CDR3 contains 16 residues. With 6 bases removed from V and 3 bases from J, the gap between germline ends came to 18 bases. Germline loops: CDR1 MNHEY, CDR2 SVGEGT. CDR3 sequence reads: CASRGLKGRDNQPQHF. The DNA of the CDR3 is TGTGCCAGCAGGGGACTAAAGGGAAGGGACAATCAGCCCCAGCATTTT.

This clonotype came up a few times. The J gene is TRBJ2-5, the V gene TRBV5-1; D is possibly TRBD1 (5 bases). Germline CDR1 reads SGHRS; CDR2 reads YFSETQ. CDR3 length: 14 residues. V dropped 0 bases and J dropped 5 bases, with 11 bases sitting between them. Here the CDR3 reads CASSLAPGMETQYF. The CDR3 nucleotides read TGCGCCAGCAGCTTGGCCCCAGGGATGGAGACCCAGTACTTC.

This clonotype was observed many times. CDR3 nucleotides: TGTGCCAGCTCACCACAGACTAACAGAGAGACCCAGTACTTC. Translating gives CASSPQTNRETQYF. The chain uses TRBV18 and TRBJ2-5; possibly TRBD2 for D (5 bases). CDR3 size: 14 residues. V was pared by 1 base and J by 4 bases, with 10 bases between. Germline V CDR1 and CDR2: KGHSH, LQKENI. The full variable domain, in which reference TRBV18 and TRBJ2-5 provide the parts outside the CDR3, is NAGVMQNPRHLVRRRGQEARLRCSPMKGHSHVYWYRQLPEEGLKFMVYLQKENIIDESGMPKERFSAEFPKEGPSILRIQQVVRGDSAAYFCASSPQTNRETQYFGPGTRLLVL.

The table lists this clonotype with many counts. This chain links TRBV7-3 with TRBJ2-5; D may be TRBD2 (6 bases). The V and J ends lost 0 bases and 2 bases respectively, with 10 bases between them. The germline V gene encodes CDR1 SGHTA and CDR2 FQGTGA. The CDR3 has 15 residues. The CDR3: CASSLTGGRQETQYF. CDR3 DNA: TGTGCCAGCAGCTTAACAGGAGGGAGGCAAGAGACCCAGTACTTC.

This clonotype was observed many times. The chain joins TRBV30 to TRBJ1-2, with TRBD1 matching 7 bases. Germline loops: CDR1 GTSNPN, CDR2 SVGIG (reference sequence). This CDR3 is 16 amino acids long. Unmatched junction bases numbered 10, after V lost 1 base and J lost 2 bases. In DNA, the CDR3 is TGTGCCTGGAGTGGGGGACAGTCCCACACAAACTATGGCTACACCTTC. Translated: CAWSGGQSHTNYGYTF.

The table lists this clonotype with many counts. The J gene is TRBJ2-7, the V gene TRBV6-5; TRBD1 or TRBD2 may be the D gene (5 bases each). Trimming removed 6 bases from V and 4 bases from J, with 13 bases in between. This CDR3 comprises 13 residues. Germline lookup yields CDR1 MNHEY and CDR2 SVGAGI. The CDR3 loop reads CASRLGDQYEQYF. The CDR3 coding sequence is TGTGCCAGCAGGCTAGGGGACCAGTACGAGCAGTACTTC.

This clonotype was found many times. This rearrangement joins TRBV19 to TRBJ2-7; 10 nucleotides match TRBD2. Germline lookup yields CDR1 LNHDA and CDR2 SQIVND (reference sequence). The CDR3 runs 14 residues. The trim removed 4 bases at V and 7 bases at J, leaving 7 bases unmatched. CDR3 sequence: CASSKAGGPGEQYF. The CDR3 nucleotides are TGTGCCAGTAGTAAAGCGGGAGGGCCTGGGGAGCAGTACTTC. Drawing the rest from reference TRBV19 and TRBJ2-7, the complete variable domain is DGGITQSPKYLFRKEGQNVTLSCEQNLNHDAMYWYRQDPGQGLRLIYYSQIVNDFQKGDIAEGYSVSREKKESFPLTVTSAQKNPTAFYLCASSKAGGPGEQYFGPGTRLTVT.

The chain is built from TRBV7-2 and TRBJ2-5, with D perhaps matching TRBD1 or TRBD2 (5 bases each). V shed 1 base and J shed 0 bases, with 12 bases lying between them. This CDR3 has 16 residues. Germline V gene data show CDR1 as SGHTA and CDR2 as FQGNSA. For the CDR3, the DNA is TGTGCCAGCAGCTTAGGGTCCGGGGCCGACCAAGAGACCCAGTACTTC. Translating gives CASSLGSGADQETQYF. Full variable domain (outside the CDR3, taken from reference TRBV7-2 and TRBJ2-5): GAGVSQSPSNKVTEKGKDVELRCDPISGHTALYWYRQSLGQGLEFLIYFQGNSAPDKSGLPSDRFSAERTGGSVSTLTIQRTQQEDSAVYLCASSLGSGADQETQYFGPGTRLLVL.

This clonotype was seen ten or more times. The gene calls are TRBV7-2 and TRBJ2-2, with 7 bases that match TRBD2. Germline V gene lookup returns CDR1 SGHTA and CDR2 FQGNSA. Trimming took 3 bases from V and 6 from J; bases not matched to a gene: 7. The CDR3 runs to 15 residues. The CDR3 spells CASSFGTTKSGELFF. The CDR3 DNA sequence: TGTGCCAGCAGCTTTGGGACTACTAAATCCGGGGAGCTGTTTTTT.

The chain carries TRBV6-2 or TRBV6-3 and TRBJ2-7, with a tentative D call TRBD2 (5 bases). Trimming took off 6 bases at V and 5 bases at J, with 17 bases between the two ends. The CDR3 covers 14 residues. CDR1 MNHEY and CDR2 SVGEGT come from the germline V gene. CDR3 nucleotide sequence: TGTGCCAGCAGCGACACACTAGTTTCACACGAGCAGTACTTC. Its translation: CASSDTLVSHEQYF.

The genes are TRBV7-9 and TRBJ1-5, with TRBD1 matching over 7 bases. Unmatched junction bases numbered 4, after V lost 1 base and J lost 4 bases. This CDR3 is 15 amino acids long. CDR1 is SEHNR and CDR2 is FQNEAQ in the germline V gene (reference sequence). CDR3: CASSLDDRENQPQHF. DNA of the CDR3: TGTGCCAGCAGCTTAGATGACAGGGAGAATCAGCCCCAGCATTTT.

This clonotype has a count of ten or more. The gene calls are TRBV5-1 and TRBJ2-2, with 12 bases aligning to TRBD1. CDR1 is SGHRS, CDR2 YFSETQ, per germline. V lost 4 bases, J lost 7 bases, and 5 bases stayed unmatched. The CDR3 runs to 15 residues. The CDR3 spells CASSPGQGAVGELFF. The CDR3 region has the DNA TGCGCCAGCAGCCCGGGACAGGGGGCGGTCGGGGAGCTGTTTTTT.

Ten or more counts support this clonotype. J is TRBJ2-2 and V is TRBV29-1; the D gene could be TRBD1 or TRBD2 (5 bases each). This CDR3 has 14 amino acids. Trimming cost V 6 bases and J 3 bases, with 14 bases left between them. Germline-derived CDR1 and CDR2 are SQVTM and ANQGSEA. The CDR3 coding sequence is TGCAGCGTCATTTTAGGGACGGACACCGGGGAGCTGTTTTTT. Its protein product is CSVILGTDTGELFF.

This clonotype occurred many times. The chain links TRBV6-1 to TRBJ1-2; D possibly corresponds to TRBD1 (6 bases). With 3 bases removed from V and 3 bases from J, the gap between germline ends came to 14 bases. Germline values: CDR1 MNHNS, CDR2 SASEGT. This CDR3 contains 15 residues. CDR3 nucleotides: TGTGCCAGCAGTGATAACGCAGGGGCGGACTATGGCTACACCTTC. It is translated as CASSDNAGADYGYTF.

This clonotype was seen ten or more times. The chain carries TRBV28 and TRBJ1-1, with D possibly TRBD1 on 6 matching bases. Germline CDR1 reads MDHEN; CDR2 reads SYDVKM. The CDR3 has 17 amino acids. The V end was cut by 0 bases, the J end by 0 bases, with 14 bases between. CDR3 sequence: CASSLWSRGAMNTEAFF. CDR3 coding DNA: TGTGCCAGCAGTTTATGGTCCCGGGGGGCCATGAACACTGAAGCTTTCTTT.